These 27 T cell receptor beta chains were all obtained from the same sample, sequenced in a study of OX40 agonist ivuxolimab in advanced cancers. TCRdb's copy holds only in-frame clones and misses some; the assay was immunoSEQ multiplex PCR. Here the sample spans about 67,000 clones, around 87% being singletons. The input for sequencing was CD4+ or CD8+ T cells sorted from blood, taken in a trial of the OX40 agonist ivuxolimab. Source of these receptors: an adult with an advanced solid tumor such as melanoma, head and neck, liver or kidney cancer.

The chain couples TRBV4-3 to TRBJ2-7, with TRBD1 matching 7 bases. V dropped 4 bases and J dropped 7; count of bases not matched to a gene: 7. The CDR3 loop spans 13 amino acids. The germline V gene has CDR1 LGHNA and CDR2 YSLEER. The CDR3 here is CASSRAVQGEQYF. The CDR3 nucleotides read TGCGCCAGCAGCCGGGCCGTACAGGGGGAGCAGTACTTC.

The V call is TRBV11-2, the J call TRBJ2-1; tentative D call: TRBD1 (5 bases). In germline, CDR1 is SGHAT, CDR2 FQNNGV. The CDR3 spans 13 residues. V was cut by 1 base and J by 9 bases, with 10 bases left in between. CDR3 amino acids: CASSLGQTSEQFF. DNA of the CDR3: TGTGCCAGCAGCTTAGGACAGACGAGTGAGCAGTTCTTC.

V and J are TRBV6-1 and TRBJ1-5; TRBD1 is a possible D gene (6 bases). With 5 bases removed from V and 6 bases from J, the gap between germline ends came to 14 bases. This CDR3 is built from 14 residues. Germline CDR1 MNHNS, CDR2 SASEGT. The CDR3 loop is CASSPLDSRQPQHF. The DNA for the CDR3 is TGTGCCAGCAGTCCCCTGGACAGTCGTCAGCCCCAGCATTTT.

CDR3 in amino acids: CAWSLETGQSKLFF. Here the CDR3 DNA reads TGTGCCTGGAGTTTGGAGACAGGGCAGAGTAAACTGTTTTTT. The rearrangement links TRBV30 to TRBJ1-4; 7 nucleotides agree with TRBD1. J was trimmed by 11 bases and V by 2 bases; bases with no gene match: 11. There are 14 residues in the CDR3. Per germline, CDR1 GTSNPN and CDR2 SVGIG (reference sequence).

V usage is TRBV6-5 and J usage is TRBJ2-7, with TRBD1 as a possible D gene (5 bases). The CDR3 length is 13 residues. The V end was cut by 3 bases, the J end by 5 bases, with 11 bases between. The germline CDR1 and CDR2 sequences are MNHEY and SVGAGI. The CDR3 DNA reads as TGTGCCAGCAGTTATGTCAGGGCACACGAGCAGTACTTC. Translated, it gives CASSYVRAHEQYF.

The J gene is TRBJ2-1, the V gene TRBV11-3; 8 positions match TRBD2. The J segment lost 1 base and the V segment lost 0 bases, leaving 8 bases of the junction unmatched. This CDR3 is built from 18 residues. Germline assignment: CDR1 SGHNT and CDR2 YENEEA. The CDR3 nucleotides are TGTGCCAGCAGCTTAGATCATCAAGGCGGGAGGTCCTACAATGAGCAGTTCTTC. It is translated as CASSLDHQGGRSYNEQFF.

V usage is TRBV27 and J usage is TRBJ1-3, with 8 bases identical to TRBD1. The ends lost 4 bases at V and 0 bases at J; junction bases unmatched: 5. Germline V lookup: CDR1 MNHEY, CDR2 SMNVEV (reference sequence). This CDR3 has 16 amino acids. DNA for the CDR3: TGTGCCAGCAGTTCGGGACAGGCACTCTCTGGAAACACCATATATTTT. Protein product: CASSSGQALSGNTIYF.

The chain has TRBV27 and TRBJ2-3; D may match TRBD1 or TRBD2 (5 bases each). V was shortened by 5 bases and J by 2 bases, with 20 bases between the two germline ends. The germline CDR1 and CDR2 sequences are MNHEY and SMNVEV (reference sequence). This CDR3 comprises 17 residues. The DNA of the CDR3 is TGTGCCAGCAGTATCTCCGGGACCGCAAGCCTCACAGATACGCAGTATTTT. Residues: CASSISGTASLTDTQYF.

The V and J genes are TRBV7-2 and TRBJ1-2, with a weak D call TRBD1 (6 bases). The CDR3 has 17 residues. V dropped 5 bases and J dropped 2 bases, with 21 bases sitting between them. Germline V gene sequence: CDR1 SGHTA, CDR2 FQGNSA. CDR3: CASSLDNQGSLNYGYTF. The DNA for the CDR3 is TGTGCCAGCAGCCTAGACAACCAGGGGTCCTTAAACTATGGCTACACCTTC.

The chain combines TRBV9 with TRBJ2-2; 8 bases are a match to TRBD1. This CDR3 comprises 15 residues. Germline CDR1 and CDR2: SGDLS and YYNGEE. Trimming cost V 3 bases and J 5 bases; bases outside gene matches: 6. The CDR3 DNA reads TGTGCCAGCAGCGCGGGACAGGCGGGGACCGGGGAGCTGTTTTTT. This codes for CASSAGQAGTGELFF.

This chain connects TRBV11-2 to TRBJ1-4, with D unresolved. The CDR3 contains 16 residues. V dropped 5 bases and J dropped 8 bases, with 21 bases sitting between them. The germline CDR1 and CDR2 sequences are SGHAT and FQNNGV. The CDR3 DNA follows: TGTGCCAGCAGCCCGACAACAAGGACGGATCACGAAAAACTGTTTTTT. Translating it yields CASSPTTRTDHEKLFF.

The sample holds one count of this clone. This CDR3 is CAWRGKGPYNEQFF. For the CDR3, the DNA is TGTGCCTGGAGAGGAAAGGGGCCCTACAATGAGCAGTTCTTC. The V call is TRBV30, the J call TRBJ2-1; possibly TRBD1 for D (5 bases). Deletions cut 3 bases from V and 2 bases from J, with 11 bases between. This CDR3 has 14 residues. In germline, CDR1 is GTSNPN, CDR2 SVGIG (reference sequence).

V usage is TRBV6-6 and J usage is TRBJ2-7; a possible D gene is TRBD1 (6 bases). There are 14 residues in the CDR3. Germline CDR1 reads MNHNY; CDR2 reads SVGAGI (reference sequence). Trimming shortened V by 4 bases and J by 6 bases, and 16 bases separated the two germline ends. As DNA, the CDR3 is TGTGCCAGCAGTTCCCTGGGAAAGGGGGTCGAGCAGTACTTC. It encodes CASSSLGKGVEQYF.

The V gene is TRBV6-1, the J gene TRBJ2-5, with TRBD2 matching 9 bases. The J segment lost 7 bases and the V segment lost 5 bases, leaving 5 bases of the junction unmatched. Germline CDR1 and CDR2: MNHNS and SASEGT. There are 13 residues in the CDR3. DNA of the CDR3: TGTGCCAGCAGTCCCGGGACTAGCAGGACCCAGTACTTC. Encoded protein: CASSPGTSRTQYF.

V is TRBV4-1 and J is TRBJ2-7; no reliable D call. Deletions cut 3 bases from V and 4 bases from J, with 10 bases between. CDR1 and CDR2 from the germline V gene are MGHRA and YSYEKL. The CDR3 has 13 residues. CDR3: CASSHSAGYEQYF. The CDR3 nucleotides are TGCGCCAGCAGCCATTCTGCTGGGTACGAGCAGTACTTC.

The V gene is TRBV19, the J gene TRBJ1-1, with D possibly being TRBD1 (6 bases). The germline gives CDR1 LNHDA, CDR2 SQIVND (reference sequence). The CDR3 consists of 13 residues. Trimming removed 5 bases from V and 5 bases from J, with 12 bases in between. The CDR3 is CASSSDRGTEAFF. For the CDR3, the DNA is TGTGCCAGTAGTTCGGACAGAGGGACTGAAGCTTTCTTT.

This clone was seen a handful of times. This sequence joins TRBV28 and TRBJ2-2; perhaps TRBD2 as D (6 bases). Between the trimmed V and J ends, which lost 6 bases and 5 bases, there was a span of 13 bases. CDR3 length: 14 amino acids. The germline V gene encodes CDR1 MDHEN and CDR2 SYDVKM. The CDR3, as DNA: TGTGCCAGCAGACGGCTAGCGCAAACCGGGGAGCTGTTTTTT. Residues: CASRRLAQTGELFF.

The chain links TRBV28 to TRBJ1-1; D unresolved. Deletions cut 3 bases from V and 7 bases from J, with 15 bases between. There are 14 residues in the CDR3. The germline gives CDR1 MDHEN, CDR2 SYDVKM. CDR3 region: CASSFPLGRGEAFF. The CDR3 DNA reads TGTGCCAGCAGTTTCCCTCTCGGTCGCGGTGAAGCTTTCTTT.

The chain uses TRBV10-3 and TRBJ2-3, with 8 bases fitting TRBD2. Per germline, CDR1 ENHRY and CDR2 SYGVKD. The ends lost 5 bases at V and 6 bases at J; junction bases unmatched: 7. The CDR3 extends over 14 amino acids. The chain's CDR3 is CAISPGLGADTQYF. CDR3 DNA sequence: TGTGCCATCAGTCCGGGACTAGGGGCTGATACGCAGTATTTT.

This clone is medium-sized in the sample. The J gene is TRBJ2-7, the V gene TRBV28; D perhaps matches TRBD2 (6 bases). Trimming pared 4 bases from V and 2 bases from J, leaving 15 bases between. Per germline, CDR1 MDHEN and CDR2 SYDVKM. The CDR3 has 15 amino acids. Here the CDR3 DNA reads TGTGCCAGCAGTTCCCCGGGTAGCGGAGCCTACGAGCAGTACTTC. Translation gives CASSSPGSGAYEQYF.

This clone was found once. The rearrangement joins TRBV4-2 to TRBJ1-1; D unclear. The CDR3 contains 16 residues. V was trimmed by 1 base and J by 5 bases, leaving 17 bases between them. Germline CDR1 reads LGHNA; CDR2 reads YNFKEQ. In nucleotides, the CDR3 is TGTGCCAGCAGCCAAGTGACGGACGGGCCCCCGACTGAAGCTTTCTTT. Translating it yields CASSQVTDGPPTEAFF.

The chain links TRBV5-5 to TRBJ2-7; 11 bases align to TRBD1. Trimming took 4 bases from V and 3 from J; bases not matched to a gene: 9. CDR1 is SGHKS, CDR2 YYEKEE, per germline (reference sequence). The CDR3 runs to 16 residues. Here the CDR3 reads CASSRDSGTGGYEQYF. The CDR3 DNA reads as TGTGCCAGCAGCCGCGACTCCGGGACAGGGGGCTACGAGCAGTACTTC.

This clone has a handful of counts. The genes are TRBV27 and TRBJ2-2; D possibly uses TRBD1 or TRBD2 (5 bases each). Germline CDR1 is MNHEY and CDR2 is SMNVEV (reference sequence). This CDR3 comprises 14 residues. V was cut by 1 base and J by 6 bases, with 9 bases left in between. Here the CDR3 reads CASSLFRGSGELFF. The CDR3, as DNA: TGTGCCAGCAGTTTATTTCGGGGCTCCGGGGAGCTGTTTTTT.

About this clone itself: Within the sample, other DNA sequences also encode this same CDR3. CDR3 sequence: CALTSGTDTQYF. As DNA, the CDR3 is TGTGCCTTAACTAGCGGCACAGATACGCAGTATTTT. The chain recombines TRBV30 with TRBJ2-3; 7 positions match TRBD2. The CDR3 loop spans 12 amino acids. The V segment lost 7 bases and the J segment 1 base; nucleotides outside the gene matches: 2. CDR1 and CDR2 (germline): GTSNPN, SVGIG (reference sequence).

This clone was found a few times. CDR3 in amino acids: CASSQGSRGRAALHF. As DNA, the CDR3 is TGTGCCAGCAGCCAAGGGTCCAGGGGGCGGGCGGCCCTCCACTTT. The chain recombines TRBV14 with TRBJ1-6, with 8 bases aligning to TRBD1. The CDR3 has 15 residues. Germline loops: CDR1 SGHDN, CDR2 FVKESK. Germline trimming cut 1 base from V and 14 bases from J; bases unmatched to any gene: 10.

This clone was recorded once. The V call is TRBV6-5, the J call TRBJ2-4, with D hard to call. CDR3 length: 16 amino acids. CDR1 MNHEY and CDR2 SVGAGI come from the germline V gene. Trimming cost V 3 bases and J 1 base, with 13 bases left between them. The CDR3 loop reads CASSYSGLAAKNIQYF. The CDR3 nucleotides read TGTGCCAGCAGTTATTCCGGTCTCGCGGCCAAAAACATTCAGTACTTC.

The genes are TRBV7-9 and TRBJ2-3; the D is unclear. V lost 0 bases and J lost 5, with 12 bases in between. Germline values: CDR1 SEHNR, CDR2 FQNEAQ (reference sequence). This CDR3 spans 15 amino acids. The CDR3 DNA sequence: TGTGCCAGCAGCTTAGCAGGGCCATTTGAAGATACGCAGTATTTT. This sequence encodes CASSLAGPFEDTQYF.